The text below deals with one T cell receptor beta chain. Its matching antigen is unknown. The junction does not match germline at one end; this may be a read error. The CDR3 has 16 amino acids. CDR1 and CDR2 (germline): MGHDK, SYGVNS. This specimen belongs to a study of Graves' ophthalmopathy and Graves' hyperthyroidism. Study results and limitations: The majority of expanded thyroid clonotypes above 0.001 frequency also occurred in blood.

Certain patients, namely those with other autoimmune diseases, uncontrolled infections, pregnancy or lactation, were excluded. Clinical symptoms, serum thyroxine, TRAb, thyroid ultrasound and orbital computed tomography determined diagnosis. The TCR beta CDR3 regions underwent amplification from RNA transcripts. The library came from an HTBI-primed first-round RT-PCR and a second-round multiplex PCR. TCRdb re-analysed the multiplex PCR reads in MiXCR, keeping a single row per CDR3 protein. This sample yields over a million distinct CDR3 sequences, of which roughly two fifths are seen a single time; over 8.5% belongs to the top ten.

Sequencing used peripheral blood or thyroid tissue (not recorded which). J is TRBJ1-6 and V is TRBV25-1; a weak D match, TRBD1 (6 bases). The TCR originated in an adult man with Graves' hyperthyroidism. CDR3 sequence: CACSATEGDYNSPLHF. The CDR3, as DNA: TGTGCCTGCAGTGCTACCGAGGGGGACTATAATTCACCCCTCCACTTT.